The clone carrying this TCR beta chain was found a few times. What it recognizes is unknown. Only in-frame clones appear in the TCRdb table, and some are missing; sequencing was by immunoSEQ multiplex PCR. Found here are roughly 64,000 clones, roughly 81% of them singletons; the top ten hold approximately 9.4%. The source of the sample is a study of OX40 agonist ivuxolimab in advanced cancers. Overall study: Every patient in dose escalation had hepatocellular carcinoma, melanoma, renal cell or head and neck cancer.

Between the trimmed V and J ends, which lost 5 bases and 5 bases, there was a span of 7 bases. Germline V gene data show CDR1 as SGHDT and CDR2 as YYEEEE. The CDR3 loop spans 12 amino acids. Study-level results: Circulating CD4+ and CD8+ T cells showed clonal expansion by week 6 at 0.1 to 3.0 mg/kg.

The chain couples TRBV5-6 to TRBJ2-2; D is ambiguous. The material was CD4+ or CD8+ T cells sorted from blood, obtained in a trial of the OX40 agonist ivuxolimab. This receptor was taken from an adult with an advanced solid tumor such as melanoma, head and neck, liver or kidney cancer. The CDR3 coding sequence is TGTGCCAGCAGGAAACGTACCGGGGAGCTGTTTTTT. Its protein product is CASRKRTGELFF.